The next 32 T cell receptor beta chains were all read from a single sample in a study of radiation and T cells in renal cell carcinoma. Sample time point: blood 4 weeks post-SBRT, at nephrectomy. Described treatment: 15 Gy SBRT to primary tumor, nephrectomy 4 weeks later. TCRdb's table, derived via immunoSEQ multiplex PCR, lists solely in-frame clones and lacks some. Of about 73,000 clones in the sample, approximately 87% were seen once. Sample: blood, taken from a patient whose treatment included radiotherapy and nephrectomy. Receptors were obtained from a woman aged 55-70 years with renal cell carcinoma.

V gene TRBV10-1 combines with J gene TRBJ2-3, with 11 bases aligning to TRBD2. This CDR3 has 16 amino acids. Trimming took 0 bases from V and 5 from J; bases not matched to a gene: 4. Germline loops: CDR1 WNHNN, CDR2 SYGVQD (reference sequence). The CDR3 DNA reads as TGCGCCAGCAGTGAGTCTCTGACTAGCGGGGAAGATACGCAGTATTTT. Translating it yields CASSESLTSGEDTQYF.

The chain employs TRBV14 and TRBJ2-2, with 7 bases that match TRBD2. Germline values: CDR1 SGHDN, CDR2 FVKESK. Losses at the gene ends were 1 base for V and 4 bases for J; bases not matched to a gene: 9. This CDR3 has 17 amino acids. The CDR3 protein is CASSQAGLAEFTGELFF. CDR3 bases: TGTGCCAGCAGCCAAGCCGGCCTAGCGGAGTTCACCGGGGAGCTGTTTTTT.

The rearrangement joins TRBV18 to TRBJ2-1; 8 bases line up with TRBD1. Germline V gives CDR1 KGHSH, CDR2 LQKENI. Trimming at V came to 3 bases and at J to 3 bases, leaving 4 bases not matched to a gene. The CDR3 sequence is 15 residues long. CDR3 residues: CASSPTGQDYNEQFF. The CDR3 coding sequence is TGTGCCAGCTCACCCACGGGACAGGACTACAATGAGCAGTTCTTC.

CDR3 protein: CASRGQGAGDTEAFF. The DNA for the CDR3 is TGTGCCAGCAGGGGACAGGGGGCGGGGGACACTGAAGCTTTCTTT. This chain uses TRBV6-5 with TRBJ1-1; 12 bases are shared with TRBD1. The CDR3 has 15 residues. Per the germline V gene, CDR1 is MNHEY and CDR2 is SVGAGI. Trimming took 6 bases from V and 3 from J; bases not matched to a gene: 5.

This chain's CDR3 is CASTMVRGSSYNEQFF. Here the CDR3 DNA reads TGTGCCAGCACCATGGTCCGGGGAAGCTCCTACAATGAGCAGTTCTTC. This chain links TRBV5-6 with TRBJ2-1; weak D call: TRBD2 (5 bases). Germline loops: CDR1 SGHDT, CDR2 YYEEEE. The CDR3 sequence is 16 residues long. V lost 6 bases and J 0 bases, leaving 16 bases between the germline ends.

This clone is medium-sized by share. This chain uses TRBV5-4 with TRBJ2-7; TRBD2 is a possible D gene (5 bases). CDR1 SGHNT and CDR2 YYREEE come from the germline V gene (reference sequence). Deletions cut 2 bases from V and 0 bases from J, with 9 bases between. The CDR3 length is 14 residues. For the CDR3, the DNA is TGTGCCAGCAGCTTTCGGGAAAACTCCTACGAGCAGTACTTC. It is translated as CASSFRENSYEQYF.

This clone turned up a few times. V and J are TRBV19 and TRBJ1-5; D is unclear. The CDR3 is 15 amino acids. In germline, CDR1 is LNHDA, CDR2 SQIVND (reference sequence). The V and J ends lost 1 base and 0 bases respectively, with 7 bases between them. The CDR3 DNA follows: TGTGCCAGTAGTATAGGGCCGATTAGCAATCAGCCCCAGCATTTT. Amino acid sequence: CASSIGPISNQPQHF.

This clone has more than one count but fewer than ten. This chain connects TRBV28 to TRBJ1-1; TRBD1 agrees at 7 bases. The V gene end was trimmed by 5 bases and the J gene end by 6 bases; junction bases not matched to a gene: 9. The CDR3 consists of 14 residues. CDR1 and CDR2 (germline): MDHEN, SYDVKM. This CDR3 reads CASSILYRGPEAFF. The CDR3, as DNA: TGTGCCAGCAGTATTTTATACAGGGGTCCTGAAGCTTTCTTT.

On this clone itself: In the same sample, other DNA sequences code for this CDR3. The chain combines TRBV9 with TRBJ1-1, with D unclear. V was pared by 0 bases and J by 2 bases, with 5 bases between. This CDR3 spans 13 amino acids. CDR1 SGDLS and CDR2 YYNGEE come from the germline V gene. The CDR3 reads CASSVAHNTEAFF. In DNA, the CDR3 is TGTGCCAGCAGCGTAGCCCATAACACTGAAGCTTTCTTT. The whole variable domain, filled in from reference TRBV9 and TRBJ1-1, reads DSGVTQTPKHLITATGQRVTLRCSPRSGDLSVYWYQQSLDQGLQFLIQYYNGEERAKGNILERFSAQQFPDLHSELNLSSLELGDSALYFCASSVAHNTEAFFGQGTRLTVV.

This sequence joins TRBV29-1 and TRBJ1-2; D might be TRBD1 (6 bases). The V gene's germline CDR1 is SQVTM and CDR2 ANQGSEA. The CDR3 sequence is 13 residues long. V was cut by 4 bases and J by 7 bases, with 16 bases left in between. The CDR3, as DNA: TGCAGCGTTGGGAGGGTGCAGGGGAGTGGCTACACCTTC. Its protein product is CSVGRVQGSGYTF.

The V gene is TRBV4-2, the J gene TRBJ2-2; D possibly corresponds to TRBD1 (5 bases). This CDR3 comprises 17 residues. V dropped 3 bases and J dropped 2 bases, with 16 bases sitting between them. Germline V gene sequence: CDR1 LGHNA, CDR2 YNFKEQ. CDR3 sequence reads: CASSHQGWGDNTGELFF. The CDR3 nucleotides read TGTGCCAGCAGCCACCAGGGTTGGGGTGATAACACCGGGGAGCTGTTTTTT.

This chain links TRBV29-1 with TRBJ1-2; D unresolved. V lost 4 bases and J 4 bases, leaving 10 bases between the germline ends. This CDR3 has 12 amino acids. The germline V gene has CDR1 SQVTM and CDR2 ANQGSEA. Here the CDR3 DNA reads TGCAGCGTTGTCCAGGCCACCTATGGCTACACCTTC. Amino acid sequence: CSVVQATYGYTF.

This clone was seen just once. V usage is TRBV2 and J usage is TRBJ1-6; tentative D call: TRBD1 (5 bases). CDR3 length: 16 residues. Germline CDR1 and CDR2: SNHLY and FYNNEI. V gave up 6 bases and J gave up 8 bases, with 20 bases separating them. CDR3 amino acids: CASSIFGGTQYSPLHF. In DNA form, the CDR3 reads TGTGCCAGCAGCATTTTTGGGGGGACCCAATATTCACCCCTCCACTTT.

V usage is TRBV28 and J usage is TRBJ1-4; D is unresolved. The germline gives CDR1 MDHEN, CDR2 SYDVKM. The CDR3 covers 14 residues. V lost 6 bases to trimming and J lost 0 bases, with 8 bases between them. The CDR3 nucleotides read TGTGCCAGCAGCTTAGGACCAACTAATGAAAAACTGTTTTTT. As protein: CASSLGPTNEKLFF.

The rearrangement joins TRBV5-4 to TRBJ2-1; a possible D gene is TRBD2 (5 bases). The CDR3 extends over 15 amino acids. CDR1 and CDR2 (germline): SGHNT, YYREEE (reference sequence). V lost 3 bases and J lost 9, with 19 bases in between. In nucleotides, the CDR3 is TGTGCCAGCAGCTCCTCGAGTAGGGCTGAGGGTGAGCAGTTCTTC. Protein: CASSSSSRAEGEQFF.

The chain's CDR3 is CAWSTQDEQYF. CDR3 DNA sequence: TGTGCCTGGAGTACACAGGACGAGCAGTACTTC. The J gene is TRBJ2-7, the V gene TRBV30; a weak D match, TRBD1 (5 bases). V was trimmed by 2 bases and J by 5 bases, leaving 7 bases between them. There are 11 residues in the CDR3. The germline V gene encodes CDR1 GTSNPN and CDR2 SVGIG (reference sequence).

V usage is TRBV28 and J usage is TRBJ2-3; tentatively, D is TRBD1 (6 bases). The CDR3 extends over 14 amino acids. From germline, CDR1 is MDHEN and CDR2 SYDVKM. The V end lost 4 bases, the J end lost 2 bases, and 10 bases lay between the germline ends. Written as DNA, the CDR3 is TGTGCCAGCAGTTCCAGGGGAATCACAGATACGCAGTATTTT. It codes for CASSSRGITDTQYF.

The gene calls are TRBV19 and TRBJ2-7, with 7 bases lining up with TRBD1. The junction had 11 bases not matched to a gene; V was cut back by 7 bases and J by 5 bases. The CDR3 spans 14 residues. CDR1 and CDR2 (germline): LNHDA, SQIVND (reference sequence). The chain's CDR3 is CASKEQGLSHEQYF. The CDR3, as DNA: TGTGCCAGTAAGGAACAGGGGTTAAGCCACGAGCAGTACTTC.

The chain recombines TRBV28 with TRBJ2-7; 10 bases are a match to TRBD1. Germline V gives CDR1 MDHEN, CDR2 SYDVKM. The V gene end was trimmed by 4 bases and the J gene end by 7 bases; junction bases not matched to a gene: 16. The CDR3 sequence is 17 residues long. The CDR3: CASSSPRQGQGGGEQYF. CDR3 nucleotides: TGTGCCAGCAGTTCGCCCCGACAAGGACAGGGGGGCGGAGAGCAGTACTTC.

The rearrangement links TRBV27 to TRBJ1-1; TRBD1 is a possible D gene (6 bases). The germline V gene has CDR1 MNHEY and CDR2 SMNVEV (reference sequence). This CDR3 contains 16 residues. V shed 2 bases and J shed 5 bases, with 18 bases lying between them. CDR3 loop: CASSLGAFGGGTEAFF. CDR3 sequence (DNA): TGTGCCAGCAGTTTAGGGGCATTTGGGGGCGGAACTGAAGCTTTCTTT.

With regard to this clone: Its ends do not fully match the called genes, so a read error is possible. J is TRBJ1-1 and V is TRBV27; perhaps TRBD1 as D (6 bases). This CDR3 is 16 amino acids long. Germline CDR1 reads MNHEY; CDR2 reads SMNVEV (reference sequence). CDR3 sequence (DNA): TGTACCAGCAATGGGGCCAGGGGTCGAAAGAACACTGAAGCTTTCTTT. Its protein is CTSNGARGRKNTEAFF.

The chain has TRBV28 and TRBJ2-1; 12 bases match TRBD2. The V gene end was trimmed by 5 bases and the J gene end by 9 bases; junction bases not matched to a gene: 5. The CDR3 length is 14 residues. Germline loops: CDR1 MDHEN, CDR2 SYDVKM. CDR3 coding DNA: TGTGCCAGCAGTCCGACTAGCGGGAGTAGTGAGCAGTTCTTC. This translates into CASSPTSGSSEQFF.

The rearrangement joins TRBV27 to TRBJ1-5, with D unresolved. Trimming left V 5 bases short and J 9 bases short, with 11 bases between. CDR1 and CDR2 from the germline V gene are MNHEY and SMNVEV (reference sequence). This CDR3 has 12 residues. Here the CDR3 reads CASSPPEGPQHF. The CDR3 DNA reads TGTGCCAGCAGTCCCCCGGAAGGGCCCCAGCATTTT.

This clone has a handful of counts. A junction boundary mismatches the germline segment, possibly from a read error. The chain is built from TRBV6-6 and TRBJ1-4; D unclear. The CDR3 totals 9 residues. Looked up from germline, CDR1 is MNHNY and CDR2 is SVGAGI (reference sequence). The CDR3 spells CASGPPVRF. For the CDR3, the DNA is TGTGCCAGCGGGCCTCCGGTACGTTTT.

The rearrangement links TRBV11-3 to TRBJ2-5; D remains unclear. CDR1 SGHNT and CDR2 YENEEA come from the germline V gene. The ends were cut back, 5 bases at V and 2 bases at J, with 9 bases in the middle. The CDR3 is made up of 13 amino acids. In DNA form, the CDR3 reads TGTGCCAGCAGCGGCTCCCCGCAAGAGACCCAGTACTTC. It is translated as CASSGSPQETQYF.

The V call is TRBV29-1, the J call TRBJ1-1; a weak D match, TRBD1 (5 bases). Germline values: CDR1 SQVTM, CDR2 ANQGSEA. CDR3 size: 14 residues. The V and J ends lost 5 bases and 1 base respectively, with 14 bases between them. CDR3: CSVCPSGTNTEAFF. In DNA, the CDR3 is TGCAGCGTTTGCCCCTCAGGGACGAACACTGAAGCTTTCTTT.

The chain uses TRBV2 and TRBJ1-1, with TRBD1 identical over 7 bases. The CDR3 has 13 residues. Looked up from germline, CDR1 is SNHLY and CDR2 is FYNNEI. Unmatched junction bases numbered 8, after V lost 6 bases and J lost 7 bases. CDR3 DNA sequence: TGTGCCAGCAGCCCAAGAGGGGGCGGTGAAGCTTTCTTT. Its translation: CASSPRGGGEAFF. Together with reference TRBV2 and TRBJ1-1, the CDR3 gives the full variable domain: EPEVTQTPSHQVTQMGQEVILRCVPISNHLYFYWYRQILGQKVEFLVSFYNNEISEKSEIFDDQFSVERPDGSNFTLKIRSTKLEDSAMYFCASSPRGGGEAFFGQGTRLTVV.

The CDR3 DNA is TGTGCCAGCAGCTCCAAGTGGACTGAAGCTTTCTTT. Its protein product is CASSSKWTEAFF. V gene TRBV5-4 combines with J gene TRBJ1-1; D unclear. The CDR3 runs 12 residues. V was clipped by 3 bases and J by 5 bases, with 8 bases between them. Per germline, CDR1 SGHNT and CDR2 YYREEE (reference sequence).

The chain has TRBV2 and TRBJ2-2; 9 bases fit TRBD1. Trimming at V came to 5 bases and at J to 1 base, leaving 8 bases not matched to a gene. The CDR3 totals 17 residues. From germline, CDR1 is SNHLY and CDR2 FYNNEI. CDR3 in amino acids: CASSSGTGPENTGELFF. The DNA for the CDR3 is TGTGCCAGCAGTTCGGGGACAGGGCCAGAGAACACCGGGGAGCTGTTTTTT.

The chain carries TRBV6-6 and TRBJ2-2; D is perhaps TRBD1 (6 bases). This CDR3 contains 16 residues. CDR1 and CDR2 (germline): MNHNY, SVGAGI (reference sequence). V dropped 2 bases and J dropped 0 bases, with 10 bases sitting between them. CDR3 nucleotide sequence: TGTGCCAGCAGTTACGAGGGGGAGACGAACACCGGGGAGCTGTTTTTT. It yields the protein CASSYEGETNTGELFF.

The chain employs TRBV7-1 and TRBJ2-1; no reliable D call. TRBV7-1 is classed as an ORF, of uncertain function. V gave up 4 bases and J gave up 7 bases, with 8 bases separating them. This CDR3 region has 12 residues. CDR3 bases: TGTGCCAGCAGCTTAGTGATTAATGAGCAGTTCTTC. As protein: CASSLVINEQFF.

The V call is TRBV11-2, the J call TRBJ2-3, with 7 bases lining up with TRBD1. The germline V gene encodes CDR1 SGHAT and CDR2 FQNNGV. V dropped 3 bases and J dropped 2; count of bases not matched to a gene: 11. The CDR3 covers 17 residues. Here the CDR3 DNA reads TGTGCCAGCAGCTTGTCAACCGGGACAGCTATCACAGATACGCAGTATTTT. Encoded protein: CASSLSTGTAITDTQYF. The variable domain in full, completed from reference TRBV11-2 and TRBJ2-3, reads EAGVAQSPRYKIIEKRQSVAFWCNPISGHATLYWYQQILGQGPKLLIQFQNNGVVDDSQLPKDRFSAERLKGVDSTLKIQPAKLEDSAVYLCASSLSTGTAITDTQYFGPGTRLTVL.